One sample yielded the 17 T cell receptor beta chains listed below, sequenced in a study of response to subunit inactivated influenza vaccine. TCRdb analysed the RT-PCR reads with MiXCR anew, one entry per CDR3 protein. The sample consists of some 540,000 distinct CDR3 sequences, roughly a quarter of them appearing once. The same specimen was also included in a second study, on T cells expressing NK-cell markers. That paper states: Template switching by 5'RACE with UMIs generated the TCR beta cDNA.

Here the sequenced sample was CD4+ T cells sorted from PBMCs, taken about 11 days after vaccination. The receptors originated from a man aged 45-65 years who received an inactivated influenza vaccine.

In its sample, this clonotype was seen a few times. This chain links TRBV4-3 with TRBJ2-7; 7 positions match TRBD1. Germline V gives CDR1 LGHNA, CDR2 YSLEER. V was pared by 4 bases and J by 3 bases, with 6 bases of the junction left unmatched. The CDR3 length is 14 residues. The CDR3 nucleotides read TGCGCCAGCAGCCGGACAAGACAGGGCTACGAGCAGTACTTC. Translating gives CASSRTRQGYEQYF.

The chain joins TRBV5-1 to TRBJ2-3; 13 bases align to TRBD2. The germline V gene encodes CDR1 SGHRS and CDR2 YFSETQ. Trimming cost V 4 bases and J 2 bases; bases outside gene matches: 16. This CDR3 is built from 20 residues. CDR3 DNA: TGCGCCAGCAGCCCGGGACTAGCGGGAATACGGCCCCGAGACACAGATACGCAGTATTTT. The encoded protein is CASSPGLAGIRPRDTDTQYF.

This clonotype was seen only a few times. This sequence joins TRBV20-1 and TRBJ2-1; TRBD2 matches 10 bases. V shed 1 base, J shed 3 bases, and the junction held 9 bases outside the gene matches. Germline CDR1 DFQATT, CDR2 SNEGSKA (reference sequence). This CDR3 comprises 17 residues. In DNA form, the CDR3 reads TGCAGTGCTAGAGCCGAGGGAGGACTAGCGGACTACAATGAGCAGTTCTTC. Amino acids: CSARAEGGLADYNEQFF.

V gene TRBV4-2 combines with J gene TRBJ2-5; the D is unclear. Germline V gene lookup returns CDR1 LGHNA and CDR2 YNFKEQ. V lost 0 bases to trimming and J lost 3 bases, with 11 bases between them. This CDR3 has 15 amino acids. The CDR3 coding sequence is TGTGCCAGCAGCCAAGACGCTGGCGGAAAAGAGACCCAGTACTTC. It is translated as CASSQDAGGKETQYF.

This clonotype was detected a few times. The chain recombines TRBV28 with TRBJ1-2; D is ambiguous. This CDR3 has 15 residues. In germline, CDR1 is MDHEN, CDR2 SYDVKM. Trimming removed 1 base from V and 2 bases from J, with 11 bases in between. The CDR3 spells CASSLSGQRNYGYTF. For the CDR3, the DNA is TGTGCCAGCAGTTTATCTGGCCAACGGAACTATGGCTACACCTTC.

The chain links TRBV19 to TRBJ2-7; D is uncertain. The germline gives CDR1 LNHDA, CDR2 SQIVND (reference sequence). This CDR3 comprises 15 residues. Deletions cut 5 bases from V and 0 bases from J, with 14 bases between. The CDR3: CASSSSGQPSYEQYF. The CDR3, as DNA: TGTGCCAGTAGTTCCTCGGGCCAACCCTCCTACGAGCAGTACTTC.

The rearrangement links TRBV4-3 to TRBJ2-2; D not certain. The CDR3 totals 19 residues. Per germline, CDR1 LGHNA and CDR2 YSLEER. Trimming pared 0 bases from V and 1 base from J, leaving 18 bases between. In DNA, the CDR3 is TGCGCCAGCAGCCAAGAGTTGAGTGGGGTGACGGGGAACACCGGGGAGCTGTTTTTT. Its protein product is CASSQELSGVTGNTGELFF.

V usage is TRBV7-8 and J usage is TRBJ1-1; a possible D gene is TRBD1 (5 bases). Deletions cut 1 base from V and 8 bases from J, with 14 bases between. The germline V gene has CDR1 SGHVS and CDR2 FQNEAQ. CDR3 length equals 14 residues. CDR3 coding DNA: TGTGCCAGCAGCTTAGGACAGTCGGGGTCGGAAGCTTTCTTT. As protein: CASSLGQSGSEAFF. Full variable domain (rest looked up from reference TRBV7-8 and TRBJ1-1): GAGVSQSPRYKVAKRGQDVALRCDPISGHVSLFWYQQALGQGPEFLTYFQNEAQLDKSGLPSDRFFAERPEGSVSTLKIQRTQQEDSAVYLCASSLGQSGSEAFFGQGTRLTVV.

In this sample, this clonotype turned up a few times. The chain carries TRBV3-1 and TRBJ1-4; no clear D gene. CDR3 length: 13 amino acids. The V gene lost 1 base and the J gene lost 16 bases, with 16 bases spanning the gap. Germline V CDR1 and CDR2: LGHDT, YNNKEL (reference sequence). The CDR3 nucleotides are TGTGCCAGCAGCCAAGGGACCTCAGGTCTAGCGTTTTTT. Its protein is CASSQGTSGLAFF. The complete variable domain, with remaining parts taken from reference TRBV3-1 and TRBJ1-4, reads DTAVSQTPKYLVTQMGNDKSIKCEQNLGHDTMYWYKQDSKKFLKIMFSYNNKELIINETVPNRFSPKSPDKAHLNLHINSLELGDSAVYFCASSQGTSGLAFFGSGTQLSVL.

The V and J genes are TRBV20-1 and TRBJ1-2; D gene ambiguous. CDR1 and CDR2 from the germline V gene are DFQATT and SNEGSKA (reference sequence). V was trimmed by 6 bases and J by 2 bases, leaving 13 bases between them. The CDR3 totals 13 residues. CDR3 protein: CSATRRENYGYTF. In DNA, the CDR3 is TGCAGTGCCACCAGACGGGAAAACTATGGCTACACCTTC.

The chain joins TRBV7-2 to TRBJ2-1; TRBD1 aligns across 10 bases. The junction had 16 bases not matched to a gene; V was cut back by 6 bases and J by 8 bases. The CDR3 is 17 amino acids. Germline CDR1 and CDR2: SGHTA and FQGNSA. CDR3: CASRYVSGTGVFDEQFF. The CDR3 nucleotides are TGTGCCAGCAGATACGTATCCGGGACAGGGGTATTCGATGAGCAGTTCTTC.

The chain is built from TRBV4-3 and TRBJ2-7, with D possibly being TRBD1 (5 bases). Germline lookup yields CDR1 LGHNA and CDR2 YSLEER. The CDR3 totals 14 residues. V lost 1 base, J lost 2 bases, and 9 bases lay in between. The CDR3 bases are TGCGCCAGCAGCCAAGCCGGACACACCTACGAGCAGTACTTC. Translating gives CASSQAGHTYEQYF.

This clonotype was counted between two and nine times. V gene TRBV3-1 combines with J gene TRBJ1-4; D gene uncertain. This CDR3 has 11 residues. Germline V CDR1 and CDR2: LGHDT, YNNKEL (reference sequence). Trimming removed 8 bases from V and 2 bases from J, with 3 bases in between. DNA of the CDR3: TGTGCCAGCGGTACTAATGAAAAACTGTTTTTT. This gives the protein CASGTNEKLFF. The full variable domain, completed using reference TRBV3-1 and TRBJ1-4, is DTAVSQTPKYLVTQMGNDKSIKCEQNLGHDTMYWYKQDSKKFLKIMFSYNNKELIINETVPNRFSPKSPDKAHLNLHINSLELGDSAVYFCASGTNEKLFFGSGTQLSVL.

The V call is TRBV4-2, the J call TRBJ2-1; D uncertain. The V end was cut by 0 bases, the J end by 4 bases, with 7 bases between. The CDR3 has 14 amino acids. Germline V gives CDR1 LGHNA, CDR2 YNFKEQ. The CDR3 here is CASSQDGNYNEQFF. The CDR3 DNA is TGTGCCAGCAGCCAAGATGGGAATTACAATGAGCAGTTCTTC.

The V gene is TRBV20-1, the J gene TRBJ1-5; D call uncertain. Germline V gives CDR1 DFQATT, CDR2 SNEGSKA (reference sequence). The CDR3 totals 13 residues. V was cut by 4 bases and J by 2 bases, with 9 bases left in between. Written as DNA, the CDR3 is TGCAGTGCTATGTCAGGAGGCAATCAGCCCCAGCATTTT. It codes for CSAMSGGNQPQHF.

In this sample, this clonotype turned up a few times. The rearrangement uses TRBV14 and TRBJ2-5; D may correspond to TRBD1 or TRBD2 (5 bases each). Trimming took 6 bases from V and 4 from J, leaving 21 bases between them. The CDR3 loop spans 16 amino acids. Germline lookup yields CDR1 SGHDN and CDR2 FVKESK. The CDR3 sequence is CASSRWGLVEGETQYF. CDR3 coding DNA: TGTGCCAGCAGTCGTTGGGGCCTCGTAGAGGGAGAGACCCAGTACTTC.

This clonotype was seen a single time. The chain has TRBV30 and TRBJ1-4; D gene unclear. The CDR3 loop spans 13 amino acids. V was pared by 6 bases and J by 2 bases, with 10 bases between. Looked up from germline, CDR1 is GTSNPN and CDR2 is SVGIG (reference sequence). The CDR3 region is CACQETTNEKLFF. The CDR3 bases are TGTGCCTGCCAGGAGACGACTAATGAAAAACTGTTTTTT.